This T cell receptor beta chain came from a study of T-cell reconstitution after alpha-beta-depleted transplantation in children. V was clipped by 10 bases and J by 4 bases; unmatched bases: 3. The CDR3 has 12 amino acids. Germline CDR1 ENHRY, CDR2 SYGVKD. The library targeted TCRbeta and was prepared with unique molecular identifiers. TCRdb reprocessed the PCR reads with MiXCR, giving one entry per CDR3 protein. The table records around 360,000 distinct CDR3 sequences, around a tenth of them present only once. This clonotype turned up a few times. The chain employs TRBV10-3 and TRBJ2-7; the match to TRBD2 covers 11 bases. This specimen was PBMCs from the stem cell graft donor, taken from the stem cell graft. The TCR was taken from a human donor who donated a stem cell graft to a child with acute lymphoblastic leukemia. This chain's CDR3 is CATGTSGYEQYF. The CDR3 DNA follows: TGTGCCACAGGGACTAGCGGTTACGAGCAGTACTTC.